What follows are 18 T cell receptor beta chains derived from one specimen sequenced in a study of T cell responses to AZD1222 COVID-19 vaccine listed by TCRdb under 2021. The library was made by the immunoSEQ multiplex PCR assay. TCRdb's version of the immuneACCESS table is confined to in-frame rearrangements and falls short of the full clone set. An unresolved V gene accounts for under half of the shortfall where checked; the remainder is of unknown origin. The table for this sample lists some 120,000 clones; around 90% of them were counted only once. Approximately 7% of the sample lies in the top ten. This specimen's time point label, interpreted: baseline before first vaccination. This specimen consisted of peripheral blood, obtained on day 0 of AZD1222 vaccination. The receptors here all came from an adult in good health.

The chain uses TRBV30 and TRBJ1-5; 7 bases match TRBD1. This CDR3 spans 15 amino acids. Trimming removed 4 bases from V and 3 bases from J; junction bases left unmatched: 9. Germline V gene data show CDR1 as GTSNPN and CDR2 as SVGIG (reference sequence). CDR3 sequence: CAWTLPGQHNQPQHF. The CDR3 DNA is TGTGCCTGGACTCTACCGGGACAGCACAATCAGCCCCAGCATTTT.

This clone occurred once. The rearrangement links TRBV3-1 (or the pseudogene TRBV3-2) to TRBJ1-5; perhaps TRBD1 as D (5 bases). CDR1 is LGHDT and CDR2 is YNNKEL in the germline V gene (reference sequence). The V end was cut by 1 base, the J end by 7 bases, with 14 bases between. The CDR3 has 15 amino acids. The CDR3 is CASSQAPQGFQPQHF. CDR3 in DNA: TGTGCCAGCAGCCAAGCCCCCCAGGGTTTCCAGCCCCAGCATTTT.

The V gene is TRBV19, the J gene TRBJ1-2; unclear D gene. Trimming shortened V by 7 bases and J by 0 bases, and 9 bases separated the two germline ends. The CDR3 runs 13 residues. Germline CDR1 LNHDA, CDR2 SQIVND (reference sequence). The chain's CDR3 is CASTPMTNYGYTF. For the CDR3, the DNA is TGTGCCAGTACCCCCATGACTAACTATGGCTACACCTTC.

The V gene is TRBV28, the J gene TRBJ2-1; 12 bases are a match to TRBD2. The CDR3 loop spans 16 amino acids. V gave up 8 bases and J gave up 2 bases; unmatched junction bases: 7. Germline V CDR1 and CDR2: MDHEN, SYDVKM. The CDR3 sequence: CASLRLAGDTYNEQFF. The DNA for the CDR3 is TGTGCCAGCCTACGACTAGCGGGAGATACCTACAATGAGCAGTTCTTC.

The V call is TRBV5-1, the J call TRBJ2-7, with D unclear. V was pared by 4 bases and J by 0 bases, with 14 bases between. This CDR3 comprises 15 residues. CDR1 and CDR2 (germline): SGHRS, YFSETQ. The CDR3 region is CASSPSRVGSYEQYF. In nucleotides, the CDR3 is TGCGCCAGCAGCCCCAGTCGTGTAGGCTCCTACGAGCAGTACTTC.

The V gene is TRBV7-9, the J gene TRBJ1-4; D is possibly TRBD1 (5 bases). Germline V gives CDR1 SEHNR, CDR2 FQNEAQ (reference sequence). The CDR3 loop spans 15 amino acids. V lost 0 bases to trimming and J lost 7 bases, with 12 bases between them. CDR3 sequence (DNA): TGTGCCAGCAGCTTAGCGGGCGTGGGGGGTGAAAAACTGTTTTTT. As protein: CASSLAGVGGEKLFF.

The J gene is TRBJ1-1, the V gene TRBV11-2, with D possibly being TRBD1 (5 bases). CDR3 length: 13 amino acids. Germline CDR1 reads SGHAT; CDR2 reads FQNNGV. Trimming took off 5 bases at V and 6 bases at J, with 13 bases between the two ends. CDR3 loop: CASSATETAEAFF. CDR3 sequence (DNA): TGTGCCAGCAGCGCGACAGAAACTGCTGAAGCTTTCTTT.

This clone was observed once. The chain carries TRBV2 and TRBJ2-5; D is undetermined. Germline V gene data show CDR1 as SNHLY and CDR2 as FYNNEI. V was trimmed by 7 bases and J by 5 bases, leaving 11 bases between them. The CDR3 consists of 12 residues. CDR3 residues: CASNGRKETQYF. The DNA for the CDR3 is TGTGCCAGCAATGGCCGCAAGGAGACCCAGTACTTC.

V gene TRBV5-6 combines with J gene TRBJ1-5, with a possible D match to TRBD1 (6 bases). This CDR3 region has 15 residues. CDR1 is SGHDT, CDR2 YYEEEE, per germline. V dropped 2 bases and J dropped 4 bases, with 13 bases sitting between them. The CDR3, as DNA: TGTGCCAGCAGCTTTGGCAGGAGGGGGAATCAGCCCCAGCATTTT. The encoded protein is CASSFGRRGNQPQHF.

The CDR3 sequence: CASSPAPRSPPPYF. The CDR3 DNA follows: TGCGCCAGCAGCCCCGCGCCACGATCACCTCCCCCGTACTTC. The V gene is TRBV5-1, the J gene TRBJ2-7; D uncertain. The CDR3 has 14 residues. The V gene's germline CDR1 is SGHRS and CDR2 YFSETQ. The germline V and J ends were trimmed by 4 bases and 12 bases, with 23 bases remaining between them.

This chain connects TRBV7-9 to TRBJ2-1; no clear D. Trimming pared 1 base from V and 7 bases from J, leaving 5 bases between. CDR1 and CDR2 (germline): SEHNR, FQNEAQ (reference sequence). The CDR3 covers 12 residues. CDR3 region: CASSLVANEQFF. For the CDR3, the DNA is TGTGCCAGCAGCTTAGTTGCGAATGAGCAGTTCTTC.

The rearrangement joins TRBV7-2 to TRBJ1-4; D is ambiguous. There are 14 residues in the CDR3. Germline V gene data show CDR1 as SGHTA and CDR2 as FQGNSA. V gave up 2 bases and J gave up 8 bases, with 12 bases separating them. CDR3 DNA sequence: TGTGCCAGCAGCTTAATGACCCTGGGGGAAAAACTGTTTTTT. It specifies CASSLMTLGEKLFF.

V and J are TRBV7-9 and TRBJ1-3; 9 nucleotides line up with TRBD1. Germline V lookup: CDR1 SEHNR, CDR2 FQNEAQ (reference sequence). The CDR3 totals 16 residues. The trim removed 9 bases at V and 1 base at J, leaving 10 bases unmatched. CDR3 loop: CASSRGTGKSGNTIYF. CDR3 nucleotide sequence: TGTGCCAGTTCAAGGGGGACAGGGAAATCTGGAAACACCATATATTTT.

This clone came up a few times. V is TRBV23-1 and J is TRBJ1-5; TRBD1 might be the D (6 bases). TRBV23-1 is recorded as an ORF, its role being uncertain. CDR3 length: 14 amino acids. V dropped 2 bases and J dropped 2 bases, with 7 bases sitting between them. The CDR3 protein is CASSQKGGNQPQHF. The DNA of the CDR3 is TGCGCCAGCAGTCAAAAGGGGGGCAATCAGCCCCAGCATTTT.

J is TRBJ1-1 and V is TRBV2; D unclear. V was shortened by 4 bases and J by 1 base, with 7 bases between the two germline ends. Germline V CDR1 and CDR2: SNHLY, FYNNEI. The CDR3 totals 13 residues. This chain's CDR3 is CASSAWGNTEAFF. CDR3 bases: TGTGCCAGCAGTGCTTGGGGGAACACTGAAGCTTTCTTT.

The genes are TRBV5-1 and TRBJ2-7, with 12 bases lining up with TRBD1. This CDR3 spans 15 amino acids. Germline CDR1 and CDR2: SGHRS and YFSETQ. Germline trimming cut 0 bases from V and 5 bases from J; bases unmatched to any gene: 3. The CDR3 region is CASSLGGQGAHEQYF. In DNA form, the CDR3 reads TGCGCCAGCAGCTTGGGGGGACAGGGGGCCCACGAGCAGTACTTC.

This chain connects TRBV19 to TRBJ1-1; possible D gene TRBD1, 5 bases. The ends were cut back, 5 bases at V and 2 bases at J, with 15 bases in the middle. The CDR3 sequence is 15 residues long. Germline CDR1 LNHDA, CDR2 SQIVND (reference sequence). The CDR3 sequence is CASSPDRDYNTEAFF. The CDR3 bases are TGTGCCAGTAGTCCGGACCGGGACTACAACACTGAAGCTTTCTTT.

The genes are TRBV11-2 and TRBJ1-2, with 7 bases that match TRBD1. Trimming cost V 0 bases and J 2 bases; bases outside gene matches: 6. Germline CDR1 SGHAT, CDR2 FQNNGV. CDR3 size: 16 residues. The CDR3 loop reads CASSLDLGRGNYGYTF. The DNA of the CDR3 is TGTGCCAGCAGCTTAGATTTGGGCAGGGGGAACTATGGCTACACCTTC.